This is a list of T cell receptor beta chains from one sample in a study of blood T cells in healthy people across ages. TCRdb used MiXCR to reprocess the 5' RACE reads, holding one entry per CDR3 protein. The repertoire holds 1,100,000 or so distinct CDR3 sequences, with under 55% as singletons. The sample was blood. Every receptor here comes from a woman aged 55-69 years in good health. CDR3s include the opening cysteine and the closing phenylalanine or tryptophan. Fields, in order: D gene, CDR3 length, clone size, J gene, V gene, CDR3 protein, CDR3 DNA. The D gene is left open where the match is weak. Where a row states a size, it is once, few, many or the class of an expanded clone; other rows omit it.

D: NA; length: 14; size: NA; J: TRBJ1-4; V: TRBV27; CDR3: CASSPKRVREKLFF; DNA: TGTGCCAGCAGTCCCAAAAGGGTCCGGGAAAAACTGTTTTTT
D: NA; length: 15; size: NA; J: TRBJ2-3; V: TRBV6-5; CDR3: CASSYPGAGTDTQYF; DNA: TGTGCCAGCAGTTACCCGGGAGCGGGCACAGATACGCAGTATTTT
D: NA; length: 11; size: few; J: TRBJ2-7; V: TRBV4-2; CDR3: CASSPGHEQYF; DNA: TGTGCCAGCAGCCCCGGGCACGAGCAGTACTTC
D: NA; length: 13; size: few; J: TRBJ2-7; V: TRBV10-1; CDR3: CASSVSTSLEQYF; DNA: TGCGCCAGCAGTGTCTCGACTAGTCTCGAGCAGTACTTC
D: NA; length: 15; size: NA; J: TRBJ2-7; V: TRBV13; CDR3: CASSLGQGVGYEQYF; DNA: TGTGCCAGCAGCTTAGGACAGGGAGTCGGCTACGAGCAGTACTTC
D: NA; length: 13; size: NA; J: TRBJ1-5; V: TRBV3-1; CDR3: CASGGQLNQPQHF; DNA: TGTGCCAGCGGAGGACAGCTCAATCAGCCCCAGCATTTT
D: NA; length: 14; size: few; J: TRBJ1-5; V: TRBV6-5; CDR3: CASRQGIGNQPQHF; DNA: TGTGCCAGCAGACAGGGAATAGGCAATCAGCCCCAGCATTTT
D: NA; length: 14; size: NA; J: TRBJ1-4; V: TRBV27; CDR3: CASSFRRKGEKLFF; DNA: TGTGCCAGCAGTTTTCGACGGAAGGGTGAAAAACTGTTTTTT
D: NA; length: 14; size: NA; J: TRBJ2-7; V: TRBV3-1; CDR3: CASSQGPILYEQYF; DNA: TGTGCCAGCAGCCAAGGTCCGATTTTATACGAGCAGTACTTC
D: TRBD1; length: 15; size: NA; J: TRBJ1-1; V: TRBV4-2; CDR3: CASSQAPGTDNHAFF; DNA: TGTGCCAGCAGCCAAGCGCCCGGGACAGACAATCATGCTTTCTTT
D: TRBD2; length: 15; size: few; J: TRBJ2-3; V: TRBV20-1; CDR3: CSARASGTSTDTQYF; DNA: TGCAGTGCTAGGGCTAGCGGAACTAGCACAGATACGCAGTATTTT
D: NA; length: 14; size: few; J: TRBJ2-1; V: TRBV7-8; CDR3: CASSLGSTARKQFF; DNA: TGTGCCAGCAGCTTAGGCTCAACGGCCCGGAAGCAGTTCTTC
D: NA; length: 13; size: NA; J: TRBJ1-4; V: TRBV6-2/TRBV6-3; CDR3: CASSLAYSEKLFF; DNA: TGTGCCAGCAGCCTCGCATATTCTGAAAAACTGTTTTTT
D: NA; length: 14; size: many; J: TRBJ2-7; V: TRBV12-3/TRBV12-4; CDR3: CASSPVTGTYEQYF; DNA: TGTGCCAGCAGTCCCGTTACGGGGACCTACGAGCAGTACTTC
D: TRBD1; length: 15; size: NA; J: TRBJ2-1; V: TRBV20-1; CDR3: CSATLQRGLHNEQFF; DNA: TGCAGTGCTACTCTCCAGAGGGGGCTCCACAATGAGCAGTTCTTC
D: TRBD2; length: 18; size: NA; J: TRBJ2-1; V: TRBV4-1; CDR3: CASSQGPGLAGVLDEQFF; DNA: TGCGCCAGCAGCCAAGGCCCGGGACTAGCGGGAGTTTTGGATGAGCAGTTCTTC
D: NA; length: 12; size: few; J: TRBJ2-7; V: TRBV7-8; CDR3: CASSLWQYEQYF; DNA: TGTGCCAGCAGCTTATGGCAGTACGAGCAGTACTTC
D: NA; length: 14; size: NA; J: TRBJ2-7; V: TRBV27; CDR3: CASSSPGLYNEQYF; DNA: TGTGCCAGCAGTAGCCCGGGACTCTACAATGAGCAGTACTTC
D: NA; length: 15; size: few; J: TRBJ2-7; V: TRBV29-1; CDR3: CSVEFLTGIRYEQYF; DNA: TGCAGCGTTGAATTCCTCACGGGTATTCGCTACGAGCAGTACTTC
D: NA; length: 13; size: NA; J: TRBJ2-1; V: TRBV5-4; CDR3: CASSFGLAREQFF; DNA: TGTGCCAGCAGCTTCGGACTGGCCCGGGAGCAGTTCTTC
D: NA; length: 14; size: many; J: TRBJ2-7; V: TRBV27; CDR3: CASSLSGAPYEQYF; DNA: TGTGCCAGCAGCTTGTCCGGGGCGCCCTACGAGCAGTACTTC
D: NA; length: 15; size: NA; J: TRBJ2-1; V: TRBV20-1; CDR3: CSAPGGGSSYNEQFF; DNA: TGCAGTGCCCCCGGGGGCGGGAGCTCCTACAATGAGCAGTTCTTC